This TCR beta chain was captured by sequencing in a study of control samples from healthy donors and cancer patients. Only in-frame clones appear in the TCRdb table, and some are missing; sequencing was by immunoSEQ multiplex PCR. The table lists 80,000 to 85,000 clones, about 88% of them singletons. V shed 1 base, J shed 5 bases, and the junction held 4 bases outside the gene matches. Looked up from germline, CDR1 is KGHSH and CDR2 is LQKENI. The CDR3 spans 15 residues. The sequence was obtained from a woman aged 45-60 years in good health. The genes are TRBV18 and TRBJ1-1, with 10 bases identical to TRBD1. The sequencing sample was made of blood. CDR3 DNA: TGTGCCAGCTCACCACGACAGGGGGCTGGGACTGAAGCTTTCTTT. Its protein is CASSPRQGAGTEAFF.